At least ten counts were recorded for the clone carrying this TCR beta chain. Its specificity is not known. The sample originates from a study of neurological immune-mediated disorders. TCRdb fed the 5' RACE reads into MiXCR, producing one record per CDR3 protein. The sample lists more than 45,000 distinct CDR3 sequences, about 10% occurring once. J lost 5 bases, V lost 7 bases, and 6 bases had no gene match. The CDR3 loop spans 13 amino acids. The germline CDR1 and CDR2 sequences are SGHRS and YFSETQ. The starting material, 2 million PBMCs stored at -80 C, gave rise to the unsorted libraries. Broader study findings: The absence of shared CDR3 amino acid sequences among expanded clones across subjects suggests private repertoires in all groups.

The clonotype originates from a man aged 60 to 75 in good health. Sample: PBMCs. The chain carries TRBV5-1 and TRBJ2-3, with 8 bases fitting TRBD2. DNA of the CDR3: TGCGCCAGCCTCGGGGGGGGTGAAGATACGCAGTATTTT. It is translated as CASLGGGEDTQYF.